The T cell receptor beta chain described here comes from a study of T-cell reconstitution after alpha-beta-depleted transplantation in children. Points from the study as a whole: Surviving recipient cells, namely T cells and thymic progenitors, were the source of high day-60 TCRbeta diversity in some patients.

V lost 4 bases to trimming and J lost 7 bases, with 14 bases between them. Per germline, CDR1 MNHEY and CDR2 SVGEGT. The CDR3 length is 13 residues. The TCRbeta library incorporated unique molecular identifiers. TCRdb fed the PCR reads into MiXCR, producing one record per CDR3 protein. The repertoire holds fewer than 250,000 distinct CDR3 sequences, 7.5% to 9.5% seen once, with approximately 6.3% in the top ten. This clonotype came up many times. The antigen remains undetermined. The source material was PBMCs, mostly from graft donor cells, sampled 180 days after TCRalphabeta/CD19-depleted stem cell transplant. The chain employs TRBV6-2 or TRBV6-3 and TRBJ2-7; perhaps TRBD2 as D (5 bases). This receptor was obtained from a male patient aged 10 to 17 who had a stem cell transplant for acute lymphoblastic leukemia, so the T cells may come from the graft donor. CDR3: CASSSLKGGEQYF. CDR3 nucleotides: TGTGCCAGCAGTTCCTTGAAGGGCGGGGAGCAGTACTTC.